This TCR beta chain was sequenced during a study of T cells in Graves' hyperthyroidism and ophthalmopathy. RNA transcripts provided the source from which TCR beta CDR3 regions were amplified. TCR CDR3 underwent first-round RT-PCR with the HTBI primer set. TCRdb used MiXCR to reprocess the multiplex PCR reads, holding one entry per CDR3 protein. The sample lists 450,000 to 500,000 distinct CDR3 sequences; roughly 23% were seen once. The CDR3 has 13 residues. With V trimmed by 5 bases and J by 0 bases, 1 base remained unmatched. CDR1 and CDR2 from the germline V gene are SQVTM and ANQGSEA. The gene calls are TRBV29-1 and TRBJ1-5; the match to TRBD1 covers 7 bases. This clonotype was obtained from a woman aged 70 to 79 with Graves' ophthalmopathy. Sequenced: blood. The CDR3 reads CSVTGDSNQPQHF. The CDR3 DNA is TGCAGCGTTACAGGGGATAGCAATCAGCCCCAGCATTTT.